This TCR beta chain originates from a study of blood T cells in healthy people across ages. Overall study results and limits: The study lacked donor CMV status, which possibly confounded expanded clonotype changes.

Using a J-beta primer mix together with a sample-barcoded 5' primer, a second PCR was run for roughly 7 to 12 cycles. Any given sample supplied a minimum of 3 million CDR3-containing paired-end reads. TCRdb fed the 5' RACE reads into MiXCR, producing one record per CDR3 protein. Among roughly 1,000,000 distinct CDR3 sequences listed, about 23% were seen once. This clonotype was recorded many times. Antigen specificity is unknown. The CDR3 is 14 residues long. In germline, CDR1 is MNHEY, CDR2 SVGAGI. The V and J ends lost 2 bases and 4 bases, in that order; junction bases with no gene match: 4. These data also featured in a second study, about T cells of mothers and their children. From that paper: Added by the second PCR's M1S primer were sample barcodes and 2-4 random nucleotides. Comparable shaping of TCR recombination output by thymic selection was observed in related and unrelated pairs.

This receptor was obtained from a girl aged 2 to 10 in good health. This rearrangement joins TRBV6-5 to TRBJ2-7; 8 bases match TRBD1. The sample taken for sequencing was blood. The CDR3 spells CASSYRDRGYEQYF. CDR3 bases: TGTGCCAGCAGTTACCGTGACAGGGGTTACGAGCAGTACTTC.